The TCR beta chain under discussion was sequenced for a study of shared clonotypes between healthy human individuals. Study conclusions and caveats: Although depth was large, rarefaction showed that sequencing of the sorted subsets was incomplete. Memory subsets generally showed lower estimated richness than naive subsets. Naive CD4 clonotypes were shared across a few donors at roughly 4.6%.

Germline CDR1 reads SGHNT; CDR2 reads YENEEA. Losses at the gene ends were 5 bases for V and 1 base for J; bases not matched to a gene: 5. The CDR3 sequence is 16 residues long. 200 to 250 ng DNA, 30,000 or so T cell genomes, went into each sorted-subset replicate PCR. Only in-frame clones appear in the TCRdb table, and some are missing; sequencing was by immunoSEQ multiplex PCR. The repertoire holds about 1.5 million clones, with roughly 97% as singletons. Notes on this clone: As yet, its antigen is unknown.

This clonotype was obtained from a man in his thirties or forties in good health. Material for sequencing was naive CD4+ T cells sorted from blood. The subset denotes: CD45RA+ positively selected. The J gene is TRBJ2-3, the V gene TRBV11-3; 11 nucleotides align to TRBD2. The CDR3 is CASSQGTSGRTDTQYF. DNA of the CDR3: TGTGCCAGCAGCCAAGGGACTAGCGGACGCACAGATACGCAGTATTTT.